These T cell receptor beta chains were read from a single sample in a study of T cell responses to AZD1222 COVID-19 vaccine. TCRdb's table, derived via immunoSEQ multiplex PCR, lists solely in-frame clones and lacks some. The table shows some 200,000 clones, with 70% to 90% occurring only once. The specimen comprised peripheral blood, sampled 28 days after the second AZD1222 dose. These TCRs come from an adult who received the AZD1222 COVID-19 vaccine. Both conserved end residues are part of each CDR3. A D gene is named only where the DNA matches it firmly. The listing skips clone size in some rows; elsewhere it reads once, few, many or a size class.

CDR3 length: 17
clone size: few
D gene: -
V gene: TRBV19
J gene: TRBJ2-7
CDR3 protein: CASSLDLWGAYSYEQYF
CDR3 DNA: TGTGCCAGTAGTTTAGACCTTTGGGGGGCTTACTCCTACGAGCAGTACTTC

CDR3 length: 14
clone size: once
D gene: -
V gene: TRBV7-9
J gene: TRBJ1-4
CDR3 protein: CASSFRQANEKLFF
CDR3 DNA: TGTGCCAGCAGCTTTCGTCAAGCTAATGAAAAACTGTTTTTT

CDR3 length: 14
clone size: -
D gene: -
V gene: TRBV7-2
J gene: TRBJ2-5
CDR3 protein: CASRIGLTQETQYF
CDR3 DNA: TGTGCCAGCAGGATTGGACTAACCCAAGAGACCCAGTACTTC

CDR3 length: 16
clone size: -
D gene: TRBD1
V gene: TRBV7-6
J gene: TRBJ2-5
CDR3 protein: CASSLPTGTGVETQYF
CDR3 DNA: TGTGCCAGCAGCTTACCAACCGGGACAGGGGTAGAGACCCAGTACTTC

CDR3 length: 16
clone size: -
D gene: -
V gene: TRBV18
J gene: TRBJ2-7
CDR3 protein: CASSPQHRKPTYEQYF
CDR3 DNA: TGTGCCAGCTCACCACAGCACCGTAAACCGACCTACGAGCAGTACTTC

CDR3 length: 17
clone size: few
D gene: TRBD2
V gene: TRBV5-1
J gene: TRBJ2-2
CDR3 protein: CASSFGTSPRDTGELFF
CDR3 DNA: TGCGCCAGCAGCTTCGGGACTAGCCCCAGGGACACCGGGGAGCTGTTTTTT

CDR3 length: 13
clone size: -
D gene: -
V gene: TRBV19
J gene: TRBJ1-2
CDR3 protein: CASTGDINYGYTF
CDR3 DNA: TGTGCCAGTACAGGGGACATCAACTATGGCTACACCTTC

CDR3 length: 14
clone size: -
D gene: TRBD1
V gene: TRBV5-6
J gene: TRBJ2-5
CDR3 protein: CASSVQGSKETQYF
CDR3 DNA: TGTGCCAGCAGCGTACAGGGGTCCAAGGAGACCCAGTACTTC

CDR3 length: 15
clone size: -
D gene: -
V gene: TRBV9
J gene: TRBJ2-7
CDR3 protein: CASSVAYQGTYEQYF
CDR3 DNA: TGTGCCAGCAGCGTAGCTTACCAGGGGACCTACGAGCAGTACTTC

CDR3 length: 17
clone size: -
D gene: -
V gene: TRBV6-4
J gene: TRBJ2-3
CDR3 protein: CASSEVSAPTSTDTQYF
CDR3 DNA: TGTGCCAGCAGTGAAGTCTCCGCGCCTACTAGCACAGATACGCAGTATTTT

CDR3 length: 13
clone size: -
D gene: -
V gene: TRBV7-9
J gene: TRBJ1-1
CDR3 protein: CASSLRGLAEAFF
CDR3 DNA: TGTGCCAGCAGCTTAAGGGGGTTGGCTGAAGCTTTCTTT

CDR3 length: 15
clone size: -
D gene: TRBD1
V gene: TRBV25-1
J gene: TRBJ2-2
CDR3 protein: CASSDTGADTGELFF
CDR3 DNA: TGTGCCAGCAGCGATACAGGGGCTGACACCGGGGAGCTGTTTTTT

CDR3 length: 16
clone size: -
D gene: TRBD2
V gene: TRBV4-1
J gene: TRBJ2-1
CDR3 protein: CASSPPGSGKYNEQFF
CDR3 DNA: TGCGCCAGCAGCCCCCCTGGTAGCGGGAAGTACAATGAGCAGTTCTTC

CDR3 length: 15
clone size: -
D gene: -
V gene: TRBV7-2
J gene: TRBJ2-2
CDR3 protein: CASSLEGADTGELFF
CDR3 DNA: TGTGCCAGCAGCTTGGAGGGGGCAGACACCGGGGAGCTGTTTTTT

CDR3 length: 11
clone size: few
D gene: -
V gene: TRBV7-2
J gene: TRBJ2-3
CDR3 protein: CASSQRYTQYF
CDR3 DNA: TGTGCCAGCAGCCAGAGGTATACGCAGTATTTT

CDR3 length: 15
clone size: -
D gene: -
V gene: TRBV28
J gene: TRBJ2-7
CDR3 protein: CASSSGGLLPYEQYF
CDR3 DNA: TGTGCCAGCAGCTCAGGCGGACTTCTTCCCTACGAGCAGTACTTC

CDR3 length: 13
clone size: -
D gene: -
V gene: TRBV27
J gene: TRBJ2-2
CDR3 protein: CASSLANTGELFF
CDR3 DNA: TGTGCCAGCAGTTTAGCGAACACCGGGGAGCTGTTTTTT

CDR3 length: 15
clone size: once
D gene: TRBD2
V gene: TRBV7-2
J gene: TRBJ2-1
CDR3 protein: CASSARIAGANEQFF
CDR3 DNA: TGTGCCAGCAGCGCACGTATTGCGGGAGCCAATGAGCAGTTCTTC

CDR3 length: 13
clone size: -
D gene: -
V gene: TRBV7-8
J gene: TRBJ2-2
CDR3 protein: CGWRGRNTGELFF
CDR3 DNA: TGTGGGTGGCGAGGGCGGAACACCGGGGAGCTGTTTTTT

CDR3 length: 15
clone size: -
D gene: -
V gene: TRBV18
J gene: TRBJ1-4
CDR3 protein: CASSPSYLGNEKLFF
CDR3 DNA: TGTGCCAGCTCACCCTCGTATCTTGGTAATGAAAAACTGTTTTTT

CDR3 length: 13
clone size: -
D gene: -
V gene: TRBV2
J gene: TRBJ2-7
CDR3 protein: CASNPTSSYEQYF
CDR3 DNA: TGTGCCAGTAATCCGACTAGCTCCTACGAGCAGTACTTC

CDR3 length: 9
clone size: -
D gene: -
V gene: TRBV7-8
J gene: TRBJ2-1
CDR3 protein: CASSASQFF
CDR3 DNA: TGTGCCAGCAGCGCCTCGCAGTTCTTC

CDR3 length: 15
clone size: -
D gene: -
V gene: TRBV28
J gene: TRBJ2-6
CDR3 protein: CAAAGSHSGANVLTF
CDR3 DNA: TGTGCCGCGGCAGGGTCCCACTCTGGGGCCAACGTCCTGACTTTC

CDR3 length: 14
clone size: -
D gene: -
V gene: TRBV28
J gene: TRBJ1-1
CDR3 protein: CASSLGGGWTEAFF
CDR3 DNA: TGTGCCAGCAGTTTAGGAGGGGGGTGGACTGAAGCTTTCTTT

CDR3 length: 15
clone size: -
D gene: TRBD1
V gene: TRBV6-5
J gene: TRBJ2-7
CDR3 protein: CASRRDRDSSYEQYF
CDR3 DNA: TGTGCCAGCAGGCGAGACAGGGATAGCTCCTACGAGCAGTACTTC

CDR3 length: 11
clone size: -
D gene: -
V gene: TRBV6-1
J gene: TRBJ2-7
CDR3 protein: CASSESYEQYF
CDR3 DNA: TGTGCCAGCAGTGAATCGTACGAGCAGTACTTC

CDR3 length: 16
clone size: -
D gene: TRBD1
V gene: TRBV5-1
J gene: TRBJ2-7
CDR3 protein: CASSAYPRTGSHEQYF
CDR3 DNA: TGCGCCAGCAGCGCATATCCAAGGACAGGGAGTCACGAGCAGTACTTC

CDR3 length: 15
clone size: few
D gene: -
V gene: TRBV3-1/TRBV3-2
J gene: TRBJ2-1
CDR3 protein: CASSHPAPGIHEQFF
CDR3 DNA: TGTGCCAGCAGCCACCCGGCCCCGGGCATCCATGAGCAGTTCTTC

CDR3 length: 16
clone size: -
D gene: -
V gene: TRBV9
J gene: TRBJ2-3
CDR3 protein: CASSVEGVRPTDTQYF
CDR3 DNA: TGTGCCAGCAGCGTAGAGGGGGTTAGGCCCACAGATACGCAGTATTTT

CDR3 length: 17
clone size: -
D gene: TRBD2
V gene: TRBV19
J gene: TRBJ2-1
CDR3 protein: CASSIDSGLAGRNEQFF
CDR3 DNA: TGTGCCAGTAGTATAGATTCGGGACTAGCGGGAAGAAATGAGCAGTTCTTC

CDR3 length: 16
clone size: -
D gene: TRBD1
V gene: TRBV7-9
J gene: TRBJ2-4
CDR3 protein: CASSLGQGLAKNIQYF
CDR3 DNA: TGTGCCAGCAGCTTGGGACAGGGTCTAGCCAAAAACATTCAGTACTTC

CDR3 length: 17
clone size: -
D gene: -
V gene: TRBV7-8
J gene: TRBJ1-1
CDR3 protein: CASSLDRITVGNTEAFF
CDR3 DNA: TGTGCCAGCAGCTTAGACCGAATTACAGTCGGGAACACTGAAGCTTTCTTT

CDR3 length: 19
clone size: -
D gene: TRBD1
V gene: TRBV4-2
J gene: TRBJ2-3
CDR3 protein: CASSQAWTGGAFSTDTQYF
CDR3 DNA: TGTGCCAGCAGCCAGGCTTGGACAGGGGGCGCGTTCAGCACAGATACGCAGTATTTT

CDR3 length: 13
clone size: once
D gene: -
V gene: TRBV24-1
J gene: TRBJ2-5
CDR3 protein: CATRAVSQETQYF
CDR3 DNA: TGTGCCACCAGAGCCGTATCTCAAGAGACCCAGTACTTC

CDR3 length: 15
clone size: -
D gene: TRBD2
V gene: TRBV27
J gene: TRBJ2-7
CDR3 protein: CASSSGLAGSYEQYF
CDR3 DNA: TGTGCCAGCAGCTCGGGACTAGCGGGGTCCTACGAGCAGTACTTC

CDR3 length: 15
clone size: -
D gene: -
V gene: TRBV18
J gene: TRBJ2-5
CDR3 protein: CASSPPFWDQETQYF
CDR3 DNA: TGTGCCAGCTCACCACCTTTCTGGGATCAAGAGACCCAGTACTTC

CDR3 length: 16
clone size: -
D gene: TRBD2
V gene: TRBV4-3
J gene: TRBJ2-3
CDR3 protein: CASSQGGTSGAYTQYF
CDR3 DNA: TGCGCCAGCAGCCAGGGGGGGACTAGCGGGGCTTATACGCAGTATTTT

CDR3 length: 16
clone size: -
D gene: TRBD1
V gene: TRBV2
J gene: TRBJ2-6
CDR3 protein: CASSRDRGGGANVLTF
CDR3 DNA: TGTGCCAGCAGTCGAGACAGGGGAGGAGGGGCCAACGTCCTGACTTTC

CDR3 length: 13
clone size: -
D gene: TRBD1
V gene: TRBV27
J gene: TRBJ1-2
CDR3 protein: CASKSGGNYGYTF
CDR3 DNA: TGTGCCAGCAAGTCAGGGGGAAACTATGGCTACACCTTC